The 20 T cell receptor beta chains in this list originate from one sample, sequenced in a study of T cell repertoires in cytomegalovirus infection. MiXCR, applied by TCRdb to the reads, yields one record per CDR3 protein. The sample lists 150,000 to 200,000 distinct CDR3 sequences, roughly 9.8% occurring once. The sequencing input was PBMCs. The receptors come from a human donor in good health (CMV status not recorded). Some clones in this sample may be carry-over from other donors' samples.

This clonotype was observed at least ten times. This chain joins TRBV27 and TRBJ2-1, with TRBD2 identical over 9 bases. The germline V gene encodes CDR1 MNHEY and CDR2 SMNVEV (reference sequence). Trimming removed 2 bases from V and 3 bases from J; junction bases left unmatched: 8. CDR3 length: 17 residues. The CDR3 sequence: CASSLPTLAGNYNEQFF. CDR3 sequence (DNA): TGTGCCAGCAGTTTACCGACTCTAGCGGGAAACTACAATGAGCAGTTCTTC.

Ten or more counts support this clonotype. The chain is built from TRBV18 and TRBJ1-4; unclear D gene. Germline V gene sequence: CDR1 KGHSH, CDR2 LQKENI. There are 14 residues in the CDR3. Trimming stripped 1 base from V and 13 bases from J, with 16 bases between. CDR3 in amino acids: CASSPQNSPDALFF. Here the CDR3 DNA reads TGTGCCAGCTCACCACAGAACAGCCCGGACGCACTGTTTTTT.

This chain joins TRBV6-2 or TRBV6-3 and TRBJ1-2; D gene unclear. The CDR3 extends over 15 amino acids. V shed 0 bases and J shed 8 bases, with 16 bases lying between them. The germline CDR1 and CDR2 sequences are MNHEY and SVGEGT. CDR3 protein: CASSYSTNPLEGYTF. The CDR3 bases are TGTGCCAGCAGTTACTCGACGAACCCCCTGGAAGGCTACACCTTC.

This clonotype was recorded many times. The chain couples TRBV7-2 to TRBJ1-6, with 7 bases identical to TRBD1. After removal of 3 bases from V and 7 bases from J, the junction contained 6 bases not matched to a gene. CDR3 length: 15 amino acids. Germline CDR1 and CDR2: SGHTA and FQGNSA. The chain's CDR3 is CASSFGGGANSPLHF. The CDR3 region has the DNA TGTGCCAGCAGCTTTGGAGGGGGCGCGAATTCACCCCTCCACTTT. Full variable domain (rest looked up from reference TRBV7-2 and TRBJ1-6): GAGVSQSPSNKVTEKGKDVELRCDPISGHTALYWYRQSLGQGLEFLIYFQGNSAPDKSGLPSDRFSAERTGGSVSTLTIQRTQQEDSAVYLCASSFGGGANSPLHFGNGTRLTVT.

This clonotype was seen many times. The gene calls are TRBV12-3 or TRBV12-4 and TRBJ2-3; 7 bases fit TRBD1. Losses at the gene ends were 3 bases for V and 5 bases for J; bases not matched to a gene: 8. The CDR3 extends over 15 amino acids. CDR3 amino acids: CASSFEGATGDTQYF. The CDR3 region has the DNA TGTGCCAGCAGTTTTGAGGGGGCCACAGGAGATACGCAGTATTTT.

This chain uses TRBV7-2 with TRBJ2-5; TRBD2 matches 7 bases. The junction had 7 bases not matched to a gene; V was cut back by 1 base and J by 5 bases. Germline V CDR1 and CDR2: SGHTA, FQGNSA. The CDR3 contains 15 residues. In DNA, the CDR3 is TGTGCCAGCAGCTTAGGCGGGGGAGTATCGGAGACCCAGTACTTC. This gives the protein CASSLGGGVSETQYF.

This clonotype was seen only a few times. This sequence joins TRBV7-9 and TRBJ2-7; the D is unclear. The V end was cut by 5 bases, the J end by 2 bases, with 7 bases between. The CDR3 sequence is 12 residues long. CDR1 is SEHNR, CDR2 FQNEAQ, per germline (reference sequence). This CDR3 is CASSRRTYEQYF. The CDR3 DNA follows: TGTGCCAGCAGCAGAAGGACCTACGAGCAGTACTTC.

This clonotype was counted between two and nine times. The chain employs TRBV12-3 or TRBV12-4 and TRBJ1-3; D uncertain. This CDR3 is built from 13 residues. V was shortened by 4 bases and J by 0 bases, with 4 bases between the two germline ends. The CDR3: CASSWTSGNTIYF. The DNA for the CDR3 is TGTGCCAGCAGTTGGACCTCTGGAAACACCATATATTTT.

This clonotype was detected a few times. The gene calls are TRBV6-1 and TRBJ2-3; D is ambiguous. The V gene lost 1 base and the J gene lost 0 bases, with 11 bases spanning the gap. The CDR3 contains 16 residues. CDR1 and CDR2 from the germline V gene are MNHNS and SASEGT. The CDR3 region is CASSEENGPSTDTQYF. As DNA, the CDR3 is TGTGCCAGCAGTGAAGAGAATGGTCCGAGCACAGATACGCAGTATTTT.

This clonotype was counted ten times or more. The chain uses TRBV7-2 and TRBJ2-5; 7 bases match TRBD1. The CDR3 has 15 amino acids. CDR1 is SGHTA and CDR2 is FQGNSA in the germline V gene. With V trimmed by 3 bases and J by 5 bases, 9 bases remained unmatched. CDR3 loop: CASSLKLGRGETQYF. In nucleotides, the CDR3 is TGTGCCAGCAGCTTGAAATTGGGCAGGGGGGAGACCCAGTACTTC.

This clonotype was seen repeatedly, ten times or more. This chain connects TRBV7-9 to TRBJ1-1, with 10 bases fitting TRBD1. The CDR3 spans 17 residues. Per germline, CDR1 SEHNR and CDR2 FQNEAQ (reference sequence). Trimming removed 3 bases from V and 4 bases from J; junction bases left unmatched: 11. The CDR3 region is CASSFTAGTGVPTEAFF. DNA of the CDR3: TGTGCCAGCAGCTTTACCGCCGGGACAGGGGTGCCCACTGAAGCTTTCTTT.

The chain carries TRBV5-4 and TRBJ2-1; 7 bases align to TRBD2. Germline V gene lookup returns CDR1 SGHNT and CDR2 YYREEE (reference sequence). The junction had 10 bases not matched to a gene; V was cut back by 4 bases and J by 3 bases. The CDR3 contains 16 residues. The CDR3 protein is CASSRGRASGYNEQFF. In DNA, the CDR3 is TGTGCCAGCAGCCGTGGGCGGGCTAGCGGCTACAATGAGCAGTTCTTC.

This clonotype was detected ten times or more. The rearrangement links TRBV7-8 to TRBJ1-6; TRBD1 is a possible D gene (5 bases). This CDR3 spans 12 amino acids. Germline-derived CDR1 and CDR2 are SGHVS and FQNEAQ. V dropped 8 bases and J dropped 6 bases, with 8 bases sitting between them. In DNA, the CDR3 is TGTGCCAGCGCTGGGGGTAATTCACCCCTCCACTTT. It encodes CASAGGNSPLHF.

There are many counts of this clonotype. The rearrangement joins TRBV7-9 to TRBJ2-1, with D perhaps TRBD1 or TRBD2 (6 bases each). V lost 5 bases, J lost 6 bases, and 20 bases lay in between. Germline CDR1 reads SEHNR; CDR2 reads FQNEAQ (reference sequence). The CDR3 is 16 amino acids. For the CDR3, the DNA is TGTGCCAGCAGCCCACTCGGGGGCGGGCCAGCCAATGAGCAGTTCTTC. This gives the protein CASSPLGGGPANEQFF.

This clonotype was counted between two and nine times. The gene calls are TRBV18 and TRBJ1-2; TRBD1 matches 7 bases. Germline-derived CDR1 and CDR2 are KGHSH and LQKENI. With 3 bases clipped from V and 3 bases from J, the junction kept 7 bases outside the gene matches. This CDR3 contains 15 residues. The CDR3 DNA is TGTGCCAGCTCACCTCAATCTGGACAGGACTATGGCTACACCTTC. This encodes CASSPQSGQDYGYTF.

The rearrangement links TRBV15 to TRBJ1-1; D is possibly TRBD1 (6 bases). The germline V and J ends were trimmed by 3 bases and 3 bases, with 14 bases remaining between them. The CDR3 runs 15 residues. CDR1 and CDR2 from the germline V gene are LNHNV and YYDKDF (reference sequence). The CDR3 DNA reads TGTGCCACCAGCAGGGTACAGGGAGGGGACACTGAAGCTTTCTTT. Its protein is CATSRVQGGDTEAFF. Combining the CDR3 with reference TRBV15 and TRBJ1-1 gives the whole variable domain DAMVIQNPRYQVTQFGKPVTLSCSQTLNHNVMYWYQQKSSQAPKLLFHYYDKDFNNEADTPDNFQSRRPNTSFCFLDIRSPGLGDTAMYLCATSRVQGGDTEAFFGQGTRLTVV.

This clonotype was seen ten or more times. V usage is TRBV6-1 and J usage is TRBJ2-3, with 12 bases aligning to TRBD2. Germline V gene sequence: CDR1 MNHNS, CDR2 SASEGT. CDR3 length: 15 residues. V shed 7 bases and J 7 bases; nucleotides not matched to a gene: 9. In DNA, the CDR3 is TGTGCCAGCACGAAGACTAGCGGGAGTTTAAATACGCAGTATTTT. Its translation is CASTKTSGSLNTQYF.

This clonotype was counted ten times or more. V is TRBV6-6 and J is TRBJ2-7; maybe TRBD1 (6 bases). CDR3 size: 12 residues. The V and J ends lost 7 bases and 2 bases respectively, with 9 bases between them. Germline V gene sequence: CDR1 MNHNY, CDR2 SVGAGI (reference sequence). CDR3 region: CASKTGTYEQYF. The DNA of the CDR3 is TGTGCCAGCAAAACAGGGACCTACGAGCAGTACTTC.

The CDR3: CASSLARGRSGANVLTF. In DNA form, the CDR3 reads TGTGCCAGCAGCTTAGCGCGTGGGCGGTCTGGGGCCAACGTCCTGACTTTC. V and J are TRBV7-4 and TRBJ2-6; D is unclear. The CDR3 spans 17 residues. V was clipped by 0 bases and J by 1 base, with 10 bases between them. The germline V gene encodes CDR1 SGHVT and CDR2 SQSDAQ.

Details on this clonotype: This may arise from a read error, as a much more abundant clone is one base away. The chain carries TRBV7-2 and TRBJ1-1, with D hard to call. The CDR3 is made up of 14 amino acids. The V gene's germline CDR1 is SGHTA and CDR2 FQGNSA. The CDR3 nucleotides read TGTGCCAGCAGCCATTCGCAAGTGAACACTAAAGCTTTCTTT. It translates to CASSHSQVNTKAFF.